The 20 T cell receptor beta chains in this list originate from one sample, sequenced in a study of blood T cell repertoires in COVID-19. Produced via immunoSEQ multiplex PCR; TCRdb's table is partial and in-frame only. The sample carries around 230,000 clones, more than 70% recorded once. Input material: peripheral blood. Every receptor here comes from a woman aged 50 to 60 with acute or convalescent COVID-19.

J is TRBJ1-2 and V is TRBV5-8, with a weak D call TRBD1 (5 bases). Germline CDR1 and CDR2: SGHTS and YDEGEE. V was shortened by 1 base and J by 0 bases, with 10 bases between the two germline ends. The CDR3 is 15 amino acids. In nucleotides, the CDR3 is TGTGCCAGCAGCTTGTTACAGGTCGCTAACTATGGCTACACCTTC. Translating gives CASSLLQVANYGYTF. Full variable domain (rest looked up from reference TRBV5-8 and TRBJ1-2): EAGVTQSPTHLIKTRGQQATLRCSPISGHTSVYWYQQALGLGLQFLLWYDEGEERNRGNFPPRFSGRQFPNYSSELNVNALELEDSALYLCASSLLQVANYGYTFGSGTRLTVV.

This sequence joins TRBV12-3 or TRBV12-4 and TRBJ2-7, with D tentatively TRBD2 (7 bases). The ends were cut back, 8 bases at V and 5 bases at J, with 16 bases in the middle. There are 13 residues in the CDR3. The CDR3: CASSLGGGDEQYF. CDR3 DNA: TGTGCCAGCTCACTAGGGGGGGGCGACGAGCAGTACTTC.

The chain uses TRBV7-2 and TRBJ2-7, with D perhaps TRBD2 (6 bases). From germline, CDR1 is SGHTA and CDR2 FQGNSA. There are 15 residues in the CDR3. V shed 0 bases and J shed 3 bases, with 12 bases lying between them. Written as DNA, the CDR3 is TGTGCCAGCAGCTTAGCGTCTAGCGTCTACTACGAGCAGTACTTC. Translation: CASSLASSVYYEQYF.

As DNA, the CDR3 is TGTGCCAGCAGCCAGCAGGGGGCCTACGAGCAGTACTTC. Translation gives CASSQQGAYEQYF. This chain links TRBV3-1 (or the pseudogene TRBV3-2) with TRBJ2-7, with 7 bases identical to TRBD1. The CDR3 is 13 residues long. Germline lookup yields CDR1 LGHDT and CDR2 YNNKEL (reference sequence). The V segment lost 3 bases and the J segment 2 bases; nucleotides outside the gene matches: 1.

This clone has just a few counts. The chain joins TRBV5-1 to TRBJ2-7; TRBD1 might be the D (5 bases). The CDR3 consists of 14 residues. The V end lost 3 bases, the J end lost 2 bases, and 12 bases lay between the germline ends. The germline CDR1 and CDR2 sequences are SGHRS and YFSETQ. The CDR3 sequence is CASSYGAPAYEQYF. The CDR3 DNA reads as TGCGCCAGCAGCTATGGGGCTCCCGCCTACGAGCAGTACTTC.

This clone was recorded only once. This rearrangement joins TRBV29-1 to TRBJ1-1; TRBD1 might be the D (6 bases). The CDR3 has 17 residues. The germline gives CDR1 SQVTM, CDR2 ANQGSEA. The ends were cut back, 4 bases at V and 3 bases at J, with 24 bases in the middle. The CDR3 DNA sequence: TGCAGCGTTGGGGGACCTGGGACACAGAATTTGGACACTGAAGCTTTCTTT. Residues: CSVGGPGTQNLDTEAFF.

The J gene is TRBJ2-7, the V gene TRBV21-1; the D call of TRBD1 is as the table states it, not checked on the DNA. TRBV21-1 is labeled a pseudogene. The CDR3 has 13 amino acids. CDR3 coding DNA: TGTGCCAGCCCCAGGGCTCCCTCCTACGAGCAGTACTTC. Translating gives CASPRAPSYEQYF.

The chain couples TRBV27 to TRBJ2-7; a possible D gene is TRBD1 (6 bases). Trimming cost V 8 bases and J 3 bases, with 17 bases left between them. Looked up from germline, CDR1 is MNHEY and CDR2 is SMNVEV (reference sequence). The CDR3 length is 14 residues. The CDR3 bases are TGTGCCAGCTCGACAGGCCCCTCATTCTACGAGCAGTACTTC. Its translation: CASSTGPSFYEQYF.

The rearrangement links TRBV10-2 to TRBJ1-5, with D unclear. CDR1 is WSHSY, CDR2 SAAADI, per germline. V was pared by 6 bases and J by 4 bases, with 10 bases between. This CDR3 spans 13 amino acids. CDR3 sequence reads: CASSQSRNQPQHF. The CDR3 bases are TGCGCCAGCAGCCAATCCAGGAATCAGCCCCAGCATTTT.

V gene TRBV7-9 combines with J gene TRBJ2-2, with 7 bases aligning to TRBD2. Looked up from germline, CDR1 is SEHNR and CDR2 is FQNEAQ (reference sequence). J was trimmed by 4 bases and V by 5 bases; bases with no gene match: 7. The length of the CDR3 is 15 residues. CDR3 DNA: TGTGCCAGCAGCCCCGGGAGGCTAAGCACCGGGGAGCTGTTTTTT. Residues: CASSPGRLSTGELFF.

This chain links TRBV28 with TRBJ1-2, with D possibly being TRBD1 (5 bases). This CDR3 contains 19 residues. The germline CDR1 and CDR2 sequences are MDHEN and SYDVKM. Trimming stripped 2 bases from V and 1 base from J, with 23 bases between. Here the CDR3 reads CASSLRQLISPGINYGYTF. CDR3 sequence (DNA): TGTGCCAGCAGTTTACGACAGCTAATAAGTCCAGGGATTAACTATGGCTACACCTTC.

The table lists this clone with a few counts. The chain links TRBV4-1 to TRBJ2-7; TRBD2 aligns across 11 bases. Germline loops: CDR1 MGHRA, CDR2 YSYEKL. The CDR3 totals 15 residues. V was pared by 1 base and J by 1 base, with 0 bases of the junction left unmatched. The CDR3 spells CASSQGLAGSYEQYF. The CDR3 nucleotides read TGCGCCAGCAGCCAAGGACTAGCGGGATCCTACGAGCAGTACTTC.

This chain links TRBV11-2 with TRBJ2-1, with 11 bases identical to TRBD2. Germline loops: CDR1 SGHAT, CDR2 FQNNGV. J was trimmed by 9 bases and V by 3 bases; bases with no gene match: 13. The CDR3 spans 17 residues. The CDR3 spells CASSFDPTSGIAIEQFF. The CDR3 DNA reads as TGTGCCAGCAGCTTTGACCCGACTAGCGGGATCGCGATTGAGCAGTTCTTC.

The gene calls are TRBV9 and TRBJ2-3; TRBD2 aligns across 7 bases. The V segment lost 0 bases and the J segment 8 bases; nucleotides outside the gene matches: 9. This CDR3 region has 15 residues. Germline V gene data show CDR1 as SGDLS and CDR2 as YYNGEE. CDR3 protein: CASSVVSGRKGTQYF. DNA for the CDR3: TGTGCCAGCAGCGTAGTTTCCGGGAGGAAGGGTACGCAGTATTTT. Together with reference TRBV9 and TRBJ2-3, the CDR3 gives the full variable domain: DSGVTQTPKHLITATGQRVTLRCSPRSGDLSVYWYQQSLDQGLQFLIQYYNGEERAKGNILERFSAQQFPDLHSELNLSSLELGDSALYFCASSVVSGRKGTQYFGPGTRLTVL.

The CDR3, as DNA: TGTGCCAGCAGTCAACAGGGATATACGCAGTATTTT. Amino acids: CASSQQGYTQYF. The chain uses TRBV11-2 and TRBJ2-3; maybe TRBD1 (6 bases). V was trimmed by 6 bases and J by 7 bases, leaving 11 bases between them. Germline CDR1 reads SGHAT; CDR2 reads FQNNGV. The CDR3 contains 12 residues.

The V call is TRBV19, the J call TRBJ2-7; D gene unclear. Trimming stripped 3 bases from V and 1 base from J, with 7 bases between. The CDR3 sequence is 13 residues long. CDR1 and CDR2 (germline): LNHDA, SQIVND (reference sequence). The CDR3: CASSILLSYEQYF. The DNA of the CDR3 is TGTGCCAGTAGTATCCTCTTGTCCTACGAGCAGTACTTC.

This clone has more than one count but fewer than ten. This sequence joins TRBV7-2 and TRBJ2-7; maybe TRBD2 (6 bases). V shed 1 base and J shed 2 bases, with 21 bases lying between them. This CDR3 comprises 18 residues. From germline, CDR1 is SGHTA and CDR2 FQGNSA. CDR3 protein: CASSLVGGRGSMPYEQYF. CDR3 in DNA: TGTGCCAGCAGCTTAGTGGGGGGAAGAGGGAGTATGCCCTACGAGCAGTACTTC.

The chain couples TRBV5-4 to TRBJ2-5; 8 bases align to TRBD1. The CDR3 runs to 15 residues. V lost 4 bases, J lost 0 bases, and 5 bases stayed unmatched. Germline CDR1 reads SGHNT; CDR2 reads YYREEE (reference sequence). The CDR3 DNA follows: TGTGCCAGCAGCCCCGGGACAGGAGACCAAGAGACCCAGTACTTC. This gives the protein CASSPGTGDQETQYF.

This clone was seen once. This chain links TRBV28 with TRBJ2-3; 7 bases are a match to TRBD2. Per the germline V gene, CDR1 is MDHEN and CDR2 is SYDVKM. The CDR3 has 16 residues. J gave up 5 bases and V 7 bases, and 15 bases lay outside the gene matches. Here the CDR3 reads CASTPRGEGPIDTQYF. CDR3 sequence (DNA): TGTGCCAGCACTCCCCGGGGGGAGGGCCCTATAGATACGCAGTATTTT.

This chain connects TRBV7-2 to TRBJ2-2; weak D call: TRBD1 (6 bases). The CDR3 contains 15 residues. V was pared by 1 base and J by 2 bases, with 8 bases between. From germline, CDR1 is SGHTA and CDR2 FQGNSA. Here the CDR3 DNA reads TGTGCCAGCAGCTTAGAACAGGGCAACACCGGGGAGCTGTTTTTT. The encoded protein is CASSLEQGNTGELFF.